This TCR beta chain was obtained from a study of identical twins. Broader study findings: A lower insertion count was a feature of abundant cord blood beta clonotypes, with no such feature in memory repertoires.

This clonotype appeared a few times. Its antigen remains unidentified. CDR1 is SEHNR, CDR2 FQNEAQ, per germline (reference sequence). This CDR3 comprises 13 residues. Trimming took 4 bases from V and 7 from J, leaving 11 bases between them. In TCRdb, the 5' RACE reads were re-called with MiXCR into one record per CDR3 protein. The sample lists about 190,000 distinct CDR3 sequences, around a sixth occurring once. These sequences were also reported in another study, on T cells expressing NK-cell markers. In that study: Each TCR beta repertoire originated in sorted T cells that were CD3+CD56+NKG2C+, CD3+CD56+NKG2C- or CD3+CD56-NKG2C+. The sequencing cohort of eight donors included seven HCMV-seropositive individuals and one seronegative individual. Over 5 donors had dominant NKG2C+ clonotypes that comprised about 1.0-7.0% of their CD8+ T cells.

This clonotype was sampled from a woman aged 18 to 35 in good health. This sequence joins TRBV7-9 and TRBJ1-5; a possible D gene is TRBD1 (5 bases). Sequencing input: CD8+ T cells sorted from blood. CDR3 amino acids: CASSSMRDQPQHF. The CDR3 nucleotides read TGTGCCAGCAGCTCGATGCGGGACCAGCCCCAGCATTTT.